These T cell receptor beta chains were read from a single sample in a study of cytomegalovirus exposure and HLA in healthy donors. TCRdb's copy holds only in-frame clones and misses some; the assay was immunoSEQ multiplex PCR. The sample comprises under 150,000 clones, approximately 67% of which are singletons, and roughly 8.3% rests with the top ten. The sample taken for sequencing was PBMCs. The receptors originated from a man between 18 and 29 years old in good health and CMV-seropositive. The CDR3 runs from the conserved cysteine through the conserved F or W. The D gene is left open where the match is weak. The size field is filled for only some rows; it gives once, few, many or a size class.

clone size	V gene	J gene	D gene	CDR3 protein	CDR3 DNA
NA	TRBV2	TRBJ1-5	TRBD1	CASKTGAPNQPQHF	TGTGCCAGCAAGACAGGGGCGCCCAATCAGCCCCAGCATTTT
NA	TRBV2	TRBJ2-3	TRBD2	CASSEESGLAVQYF	TGTGCCAGCAGTGAAGAAAGTGGACTAGCGGTGCAGTATTTT
NA	TRBV6-6	TRBJ2-7	NA	CASSNGQFYEQYF	TGTGCCAGCAGCAACGGACAGTTCTACGAGCAGTACTTC
NA	TRBV5-1	TRBJ2-7	NA	CASSRRAQGDHEQYF	TGCGCCAGCAGCCGTAGGGCCCAGGGCGATCACGAGCAGTACTTC
NA	TRBV7-9	TRBJ1-2	NA	CASSLAETDYGYTF	TGTGCCAGCAGCTTAGCCGAGACAGACTATGGCTACACCTTC
NA	TRBV6-5	TRBJ1-1	NA	CASTRGGNTEAFF	TGTGCCAGCACCCGGGGGGGGAACACTGAAGCTTTCTTT
NA	TRBV7-9	TRBJ1-1	TRBD1	CASSPGTGVGFNTEAFF	TGTGCCAGCAGCCCCGGGACAGGGGTAGGGTTTAACACTGAAGCTTTCTTT
NA	TRBV6-1	TRBJ1-1	NA	CASTRIEGQGGAFF	TGTGCCAGCACCAGAATAGAGGGGCAGGGAGGAGCTTTCTTT
NA	TRBV5-1	TRBJ2-3	NA	CASSLGGTSNTDTQYF	TGCGCCAGCAGCTTGGGTGGGACATCAAACACAGATACGCAGTATTTT
NA	TRBV6-1	TRBJ2-1	NA	CASSAGGASYNEQFF	TGTGCCAGCAGTGCCGGTGGGGCCTCCTACAATGAGCAGTTCTTC
NA	TRBV6-6	TRBJ2-3	NA	CASSYGRGAGTDTQYF	TGTGCCAGCAGTTACGGTCGGGGGGCGGGCACAGATACGCAGTATTTT
NA	TRBV1	TRBJ1-5	NA	CTSSQDLGGEVPQHF	TGCACCAGCAGCCAAGATCTCGGGGGAGAAGTGCCCCAGCATTTT
few	TRBV15	TRBJ2-1	NA	CATSRPGTNNNEQFF	TGTGCCACCAGCAGACCGGGAACAAACAACAATGAGCAGTTCTTC
NA	TRBV7-2	TRBJ1-1	NA	CASSLDPLRGAFF	TGTGCCAGCAGCTTAGACCCCTTGCGGGGAGCTTTCTTT
NA	TRBV5-6	TRBJ1-2	NA	CASTSAEGRFYGYTF	TGTGCCAGCACCTCCGCAGAGGGGAGGTTCTATGGCTACACCTTC
NA	TRBV30	TRBJ1-1	TRBD1	CAWSVRTGDTEAFF	TGTGCCTGGAGCGTGCGGACAGGGGACACTGAAGCTTTCTTT
NA	TRBV4-1	TRBJ1-6	NA	CASSQDIGAVQYSPLHF	TGCGCCAGCAGCCAAGATATAGGGGCAGTTCAATATTCACCCCTCCACTTT
NA	TRBV6-5	TRBJ1-6	NA	CACRVDSSYNSPLHF	TGTGCCTGCCGGGTGGACAGCTCCTATAATTCACCCCTCCACTTT
NA	TRBV7-9	TRBJ2-7	TRBD1	CASKPPGGSYEQYF	TGTGCCAGCAAGCCCCCAGGGGGCAGCTACGAGCAGTACTTC
NA	TRBV2	TRBJ2-1	TRBD2	CASSEGLAGYNEQFF	TGTGCCAGCAGTGAGGGACTAGCGGGTTACAATGAGCAGTTCTTC
NA	TRBV13	TRBJ2-3	TRBD2	CAGSPRTSGVIDTQYF	TGTGCCGGCAGCCCCCGGACTAGCGGGGTTATAGATACGCAGTATTTT
NA	TRBV10-3	TRBJ1-5	TRBD1	CAIRGSGTGNQPQHF	TGTGCCATCAGGGGGTCCGGGACAGGGAATCAGCCCCAGCATTTT
NA	TRBV6-1	TRBJ1-6	TRBD1	CASSNLDRGNSPLHF	TGTGCCAGCAGTAATCTGGACAGGGGGAATTCACCCCTCCACTTT
NA	TRBV9	TRBJ2-1	TRBD2	CASSAGGAPNNEQFF	TGTGCCAGCAGCGCCGGGGGGGCCCCTAACAATGAGCAGTTCTTC
NA	TRBV29-1	TRBJ2-7	NA	CSVEGTGAYEQYF	TGCAGCGTTGAAGGAACCGGAGCCTACGAGCAGTACTTC
NA	TRBV6-6	TRBJ2-4	NA	CASSYESSGNIQYF	TGTGCCAGCAGTTACGAGTCCTCGGGGAACATTCAGTACTTC
few	TRBV6-5	TRBJ1-2	TRBD1	CASSPGQGNYGYTF	TGTGCCAGCAGCCCTGGACAGGGGAACTATGGCTACACCTTC
NA	TRBV5-4	TRBJ2-3	TRBD1	CASSLGTGPAYF	TGTGCCAGCAGCCTAGGGACAGGCCCCGCATATTTT
once	TRBV5-1	TRBJ2-5	TRBD2	CASSKGEGETQYF	TGCGCCAGCAGCAAAGGGGAGGGTGAGACCCAGTACTTC
NA	TRBV29-1	TRBJ1-1	TRBD1	CSVGQGFTVPEAFF	TGCAGCGTTGGACAGGGATTCACGGTCCCTGAAGCTTTCTTT
NA	TRBV7-9	TRBJ2-7	TRBD1	CASSLARTGPRSYEQYF	TGTGCCAGCAGCTTAGCGAGGACAGGACCCAGATCCTACGAGCAGTACTTC
NA	TRBV30	TRBJ2-1	TRBD1	CAWRGQLTAEGEQFF	TGTGCCTGGAGGGGACAGCTGACCGCCGAGGGTGAGCAGTTCTTC
NA	TRBV19	TRBJ2-6	NA	CASTTTGKSGANVLTF	TGTGCCAGTACTACAACAGGGAAGTCTGGGGCCAACGTCCTGACTTTC